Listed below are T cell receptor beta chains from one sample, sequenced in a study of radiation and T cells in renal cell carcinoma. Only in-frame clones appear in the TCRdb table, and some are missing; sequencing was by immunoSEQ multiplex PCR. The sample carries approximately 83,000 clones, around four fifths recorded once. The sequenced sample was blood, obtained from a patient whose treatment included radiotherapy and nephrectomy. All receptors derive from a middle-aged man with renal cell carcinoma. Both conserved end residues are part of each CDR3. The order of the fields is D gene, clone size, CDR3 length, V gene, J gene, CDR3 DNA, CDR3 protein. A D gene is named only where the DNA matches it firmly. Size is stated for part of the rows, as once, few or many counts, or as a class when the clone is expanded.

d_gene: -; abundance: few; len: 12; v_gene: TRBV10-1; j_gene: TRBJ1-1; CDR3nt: TGCGCCAGCAGTGAGTCCGGGCAGGAAGCTTTCTTT; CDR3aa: CASSESGQEAFF
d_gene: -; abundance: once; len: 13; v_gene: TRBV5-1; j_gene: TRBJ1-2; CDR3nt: TGCGCCAGCAGCTCGCAAGGCGACTATGGCTACACCTTC; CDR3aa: CASSSQGDYGYTF
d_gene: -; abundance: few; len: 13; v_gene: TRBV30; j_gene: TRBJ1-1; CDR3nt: TGTGCCTGGAGTGAAGTTAAGAACACTGAAGCTTTCTTT; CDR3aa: CAWSEVKNTEAFF
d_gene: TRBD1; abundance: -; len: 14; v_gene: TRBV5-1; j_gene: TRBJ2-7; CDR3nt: TGCGCCAGCAGCGGCGGACAGGGTCTCGACGAGCAGTACTTC; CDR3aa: CASSGGQGLDEQYF
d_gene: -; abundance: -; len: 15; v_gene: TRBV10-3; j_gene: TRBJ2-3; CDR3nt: TGTGCCATCCGAGCGGGACAGGTAGTAACAGATACGCAGTATTTT; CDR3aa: CAIRAGQVVTDTQYF
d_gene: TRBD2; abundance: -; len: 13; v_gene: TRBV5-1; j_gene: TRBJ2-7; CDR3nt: TGCGCCAGCAGCTGGAGCGGGAACCACGAGCAGTACTTC; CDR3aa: CASSWSGNHEQYF
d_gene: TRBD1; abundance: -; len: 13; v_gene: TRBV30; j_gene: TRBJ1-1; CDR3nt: TGTGCCTGGGGGACAGGGCTTAACACTGAAGCTTTCTTT; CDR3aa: CAWGTGLNTEAFF
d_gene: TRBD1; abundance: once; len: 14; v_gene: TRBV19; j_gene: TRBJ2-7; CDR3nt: TGTGCCAGTAGTATCCAGGGGGACTCCTACGAGCAGTACTTC; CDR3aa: CASSIQGDSYEQYF
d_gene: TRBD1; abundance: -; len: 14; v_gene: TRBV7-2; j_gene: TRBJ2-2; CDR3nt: TGTGCCAACAGCCGGGACAGGGACATCGGGGAGCTGTTTTTT; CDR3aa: CANSRDRDIGELFF
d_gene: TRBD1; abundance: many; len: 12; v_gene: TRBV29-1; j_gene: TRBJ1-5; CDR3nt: TGCAGCGTACGGACAGGGGATCAGCCCCAGCATTTT; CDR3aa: CSVRTGDQPQHF
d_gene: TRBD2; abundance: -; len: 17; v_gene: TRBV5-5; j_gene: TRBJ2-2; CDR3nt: TGTGCCAGCAGCTTGAGGCGCCTAGCGGTGAACACCGGGGAGCTGTTTTTT; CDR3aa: CASSLRRLAVNTGELFF
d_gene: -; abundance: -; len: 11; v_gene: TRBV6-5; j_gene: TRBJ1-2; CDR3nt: TGTGCCAGCAGTGACTTCTATGGCTACACCTTC; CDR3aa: CASSDFYGYTF
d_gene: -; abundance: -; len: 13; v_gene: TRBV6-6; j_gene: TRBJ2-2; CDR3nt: TGTGCCAGCAGTCCCCCCGGCAGGGGGGAGCTGTTTTTT; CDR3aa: CASSPPGRGELFF
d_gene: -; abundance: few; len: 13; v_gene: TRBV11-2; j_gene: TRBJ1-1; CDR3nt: TGTGCCAGCAGCTTAGTCCGGGGAGGCGAAGCTTTCTTT; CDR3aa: CASSLVRGGEAFF
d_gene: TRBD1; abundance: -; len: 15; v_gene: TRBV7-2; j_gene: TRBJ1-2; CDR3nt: TGTGCCAGCAGCTCTATGGTGGGACAGAACTATGGCTACACCTTC; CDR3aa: CASSSMVGQNYGYTF
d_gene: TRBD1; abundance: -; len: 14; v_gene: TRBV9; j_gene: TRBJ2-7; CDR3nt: TGTGCCAGCAGCGGGCGACAGGGTAGAAGCGAGCAGTACTTC; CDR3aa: CASSGRQGRSEQYF
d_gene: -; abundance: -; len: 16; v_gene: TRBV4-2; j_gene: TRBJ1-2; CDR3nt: TGTGCCAGCAGCCAATCCCCCGGACCCTTCGACTATGGCTACACCTTC; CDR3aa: CASSQSPGPFDYGYTF
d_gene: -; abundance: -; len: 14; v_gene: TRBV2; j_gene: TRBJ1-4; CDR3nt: TGTGCCAGCAGTGTCGTGGTAGGGGGTGAAAAACTGTTTTTT; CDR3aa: CASSVVVGGEKLFF
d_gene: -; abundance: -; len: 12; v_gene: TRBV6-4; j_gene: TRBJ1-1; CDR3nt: TGTGCCAGCAGTGACGAGAACACTGAAGCTTTCTTT; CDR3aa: CASSDENTEAFF
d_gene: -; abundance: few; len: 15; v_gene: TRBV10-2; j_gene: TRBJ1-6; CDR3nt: TGCGCCAGCAGTGCTTCCAGGACTGCGGATTCACCCCTCCACTTT; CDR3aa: CASSASRTADSPLHF
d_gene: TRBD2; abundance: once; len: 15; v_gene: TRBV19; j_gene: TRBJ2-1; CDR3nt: TGTGCCAGTAGTACTACTAGCGGGCACTACAATGAGCAGTTCTTC; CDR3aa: CASSTTSGHYNEQFF
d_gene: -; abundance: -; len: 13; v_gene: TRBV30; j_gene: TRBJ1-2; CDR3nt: TGTGCCTGGAGCCCAACAGGGTCGATTGGCTACACCTTC; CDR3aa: CAWSPTGSIGYTF
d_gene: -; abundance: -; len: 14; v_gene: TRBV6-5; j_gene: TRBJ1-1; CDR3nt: TGTGCCAGCAGTTACCCCGGGCAGAACACTGAAGCTTTCTTT; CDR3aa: CASSYPGQNTEAFF
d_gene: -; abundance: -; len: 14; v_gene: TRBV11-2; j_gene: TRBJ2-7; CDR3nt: TGTGCCAGCAGCTTAGTGCAGGATTCCTACGAGCAGTACTTC; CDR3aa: CASSLVQDSYEQYF
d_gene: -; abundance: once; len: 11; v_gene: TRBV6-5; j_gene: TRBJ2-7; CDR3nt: TGTGCCAGCAGTTCCACCTACGAGCAGTACTTC; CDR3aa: CASSSTYEQYF
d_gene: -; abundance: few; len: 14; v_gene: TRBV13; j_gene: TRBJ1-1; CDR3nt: TGTGCCAGCAGCTTAGGCCCTTTTTCGGGTGAAGCTTTCTTT; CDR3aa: CASSLGPFSGEAFF
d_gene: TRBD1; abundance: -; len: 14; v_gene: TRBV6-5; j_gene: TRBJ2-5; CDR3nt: TGTGCCAGCAGTTACGCGACAGGGAGAGAGACCCAGTACTTC; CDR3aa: CASSYATGRETQYF
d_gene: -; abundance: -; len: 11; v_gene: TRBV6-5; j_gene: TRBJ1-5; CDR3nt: TGTGCCAGCAGTGAGGAGGGACCCCAGCATTTT; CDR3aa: CASSEEGPQHF
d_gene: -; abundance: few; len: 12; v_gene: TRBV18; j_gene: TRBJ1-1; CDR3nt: TGTGCCAGCTCACCAAGAGGGGTTGAAGCTTTCTTT; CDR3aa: CASSPRGVEAFF
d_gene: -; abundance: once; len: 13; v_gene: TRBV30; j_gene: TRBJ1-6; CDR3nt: TGTGCCTCAAGGCCGAGATATAATTCACCCCTCCACTTT; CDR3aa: CASRPRYNSPLHF
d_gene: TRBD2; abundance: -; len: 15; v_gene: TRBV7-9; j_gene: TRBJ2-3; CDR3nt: TGTGCCAGCAGCCTGCTAGCGGGGGGGGCAGATACGCAGTATTTT; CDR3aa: CASSLLAGGADTQYF
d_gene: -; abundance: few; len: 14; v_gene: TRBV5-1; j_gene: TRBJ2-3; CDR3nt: TGCGCCAGCAGCTTCGCGGGTTTGGGAGATACGCAGTATTTT; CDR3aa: CASSFAGLGDTQYF
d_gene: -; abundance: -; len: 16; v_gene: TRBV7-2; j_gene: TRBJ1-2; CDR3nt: TGTGCCAGCAGCTTAGAGTGGGTTAGCGCTAACTATGGCTACACCTTC; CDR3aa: CASSLEWVSANYGYTF
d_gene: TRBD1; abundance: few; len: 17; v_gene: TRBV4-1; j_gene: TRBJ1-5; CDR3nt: TGCGCCAGCAGCCAAGAGGGGGGACAGGGGCTGGGACAGCCCCAGCATTTT; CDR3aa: CASSQEGGQGLGQPQHF
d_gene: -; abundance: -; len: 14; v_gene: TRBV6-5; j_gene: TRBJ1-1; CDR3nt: TGTGCCAGCAGCTTGATAGGGATTGGGGCTGAAGCTTTCTTT; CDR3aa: CASSLIGIGAEAFF
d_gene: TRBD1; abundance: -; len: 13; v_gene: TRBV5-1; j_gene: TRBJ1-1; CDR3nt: TGCGCCAGCAGGCTAACAGGGGGTGCTGAAGCTTTCTTT; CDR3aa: CASRLTGGAEAFF
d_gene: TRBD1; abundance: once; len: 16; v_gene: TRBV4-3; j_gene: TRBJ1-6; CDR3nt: TGCGCCAGCAGCCAACACAGGGGGGCCTATAATTCACCCCTCCACTTT; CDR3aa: CASSQHRGAYNSPLHF
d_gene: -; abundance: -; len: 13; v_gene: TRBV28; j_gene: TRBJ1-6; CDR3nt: TGTGCCAGCAGATTGACTCTTAATTCACCCCTCCACTTT; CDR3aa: CASRLTLNSPLHF
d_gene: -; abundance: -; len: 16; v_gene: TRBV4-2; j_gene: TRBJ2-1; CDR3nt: TGTGCCAGCAGCCAAGAGCCTCGGCTCGGCAGAAGGTCGCAGTTCTTC; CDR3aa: CASSQEPRLGRRSQFF
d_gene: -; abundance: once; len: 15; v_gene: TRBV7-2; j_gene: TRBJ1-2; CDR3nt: TGTGCCAGCAGCTTAACACCAGGGATCGAAAGTCGCTACACCTTC; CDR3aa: CASSLTPGIESRYTF
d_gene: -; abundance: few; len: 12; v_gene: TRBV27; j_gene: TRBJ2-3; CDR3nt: TGTGCCAGCAGTTTTTCCGGAGATACGCAGTATTTT; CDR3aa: CASSFSGDTQYF
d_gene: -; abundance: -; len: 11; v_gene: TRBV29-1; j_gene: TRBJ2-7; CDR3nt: TGCAGCGCCGGAATGGGGTACGAGCAGTACTTC; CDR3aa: CSAGMGYEQYF
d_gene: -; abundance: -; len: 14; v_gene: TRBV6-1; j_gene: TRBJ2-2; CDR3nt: TGTGCCAGCAGTGACCGCTGGTACACCGGGGAGCTGTTTTTT; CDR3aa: CASSDRWYTGELFF
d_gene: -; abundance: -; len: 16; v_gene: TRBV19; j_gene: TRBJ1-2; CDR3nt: TGTGCCAGCCGAGAGGGGGGTTCTGCTTCTAACTATGGCTACACCTTC; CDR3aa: CASREGGSASNYGYTF
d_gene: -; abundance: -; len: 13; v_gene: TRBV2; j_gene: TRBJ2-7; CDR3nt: TGTGCCAGCAGTGATATGGTTACCTACGAGCAGTACTTC; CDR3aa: CASSDMVTYEQYF
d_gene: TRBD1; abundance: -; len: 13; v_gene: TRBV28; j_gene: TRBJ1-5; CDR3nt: TGTGCCAGCAGGGGACAGGTTATTCAGCCCCAGCATTTT; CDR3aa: CASRGQVIQPQHF
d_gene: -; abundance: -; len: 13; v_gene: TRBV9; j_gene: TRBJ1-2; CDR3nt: TGTGCCAGCAGCCAGGGAGCTAACTATGGCTACACCTTC; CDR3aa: CASSQGANYGYTF
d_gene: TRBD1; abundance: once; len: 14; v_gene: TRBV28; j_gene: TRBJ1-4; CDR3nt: TGTGCCAGCAGGCTCGACAGGGCCTCTGAAAAACTGTTTTTT; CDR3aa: CASRLDRASEKLFF
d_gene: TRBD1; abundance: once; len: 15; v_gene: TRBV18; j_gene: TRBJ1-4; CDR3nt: TGTGCCAGCTCAACGGACAGGGGGTCTAGGGAAAAACTGTTTTTT; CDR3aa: CASSTDRGSREKLFF
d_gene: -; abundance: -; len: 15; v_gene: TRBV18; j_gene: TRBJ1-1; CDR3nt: TGTGCCAGCTCACCAGATTGGGAACTCGGGACTGAAGCTTTCTTT; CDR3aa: CASSPDWELGTEAFF
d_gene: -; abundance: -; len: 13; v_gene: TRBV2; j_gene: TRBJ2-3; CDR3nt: TGTGCCAGCAAAGGTTCATCCACAGATACGCAGTATTTT; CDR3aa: CASKGSSTDTQYF
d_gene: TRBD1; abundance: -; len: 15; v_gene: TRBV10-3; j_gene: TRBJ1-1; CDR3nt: TGTGCCATCAGGTCCGGGACAGGGGGGAACACTGAAGCTTTCTTT; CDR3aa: CAIRSGTGGNTEAFF
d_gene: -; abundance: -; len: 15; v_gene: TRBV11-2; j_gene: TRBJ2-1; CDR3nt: TGTGCCAGCAGCTTAGAGGTGTACTCCTACAATGAGCAGTTCTTC; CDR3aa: CASSLEVYSYNEQFF